Listed below are T cell receptor beta chains from one sample, sequenced in a study of cytomegalovirus exposure and HLA in healthy donors. The method was immunoSEQ multiplex PCR; TCRdb's version includes in-frame clones alone and lacks a portion of them. Of fewer than 250,000 clones listed, roughly 83% are singletons. What was sequenced was PBMCs. These receptors all stem from a boy aged 2-9 years in good health and CMV-seronegative. CDR3s leave out the opening cysteine and the closing phenylalanine or tryptophan.

cdr3_aa j_call v_call
ASSRSGTDTQY TRBJ2-3 TRBV10-1
ASGASDLETQY TRBJ2-5 TRBV27
SVYSLDEQF TRBJ2-1 TRBV29-1
ASSSDRNIQY TRBJ2-4 TRBV6-6
ASSFGGGGETQY TRBJ2-5 TRBV5-5
ASSLPSRNEQF TRBJ2-1 TRBV5-1
ASSVGQGPSEQY TRBJ2-7 TRBV9
ASSQGNPTYNEQF TRBJ2-1 TRBV4-1
ASSPSGRAPGELF TRBJ2-2 TRBV7-9
ASSSLTGPNTGELF TRBJ2-2 TRBV7-9
ASSLGAGSNQPQH TRBJ1-5 TRBV7-9
ASRTGMGHGYT TRBJ1-2 TRBV2
ASSPTGLETEAF TRBJ1-1 TRBV19
SVDRGRGGYT TRBJ1-2 TRBV29-1
ASSQDGGAKKTQY TRBJ2-5 TRBV4-1
ASWTGDLGYT TRBJ1-2 TRBV6-1
ASSEPRTGRGEKLF TRBJ1-4 TRBV25-1
ASSLRLAGAARQEQF TRBJ2-1 TRBV27
AWTRVNEQY TRBJ2-7 TRBV30
ASSLNFWGAETQY TRBJ2-5 TRBV27
ASSATGGANYNEQF TRBJ2-1 TRBV7-9
ASGLARDSKGEKLF TRBJ1-4 TRBV12-5
AISGTGNTEAF TRBJ1-1 TRBV10-3
ASSRQGNNQPQH TRBJ1-5 TRBV28
ASRRDREETQY TRBJ2-5 TRBV2
ASSEDSRGGYT TRBJ1-2 TRBV27
ASSPGGRGSNQPQH TRBJ1-5 TRBV18
ASSLAFRGRETQY TRBJ2-5 TRBV5-6
ASSYLAGGLGGELF TRBJ2-2 TRBV6-5
ASLFTYEQY TRBJ2-7 TRBV6-1
ASSLRGSQETQY TRBJ2-5 TRBV5-4
ASSYSIRVNTEAF TRBJ1-1 TRBV6-5
ASSTGGDKNIQY TRBJ2-4 TRBV19
ASSLDSHSNQPQH TRBJ1-5 TRBV6-5
ASSLESNEQF TRBJ2-1 TRBV5-1
ASSLGGSSTDTQY TRBJ2-3 TRBV5-8
ASSSADRGNEQF TRBJ2-1 TRBV11-2
ASSGLAGSRNEQF TRBJ2-1 TRBV6-4
ASSFQVAQH TRBJ1-5 TRBV6-5
ASSFRDEQF TRBJ2-1 TRBV9
ATSRARAGGDRYTQY TRBJ2-3 TRBV15
ASRPRGRATGELF TRBJ2-2 TRBV5-6
ASSVGGQITYEQY TRBJ2-7 TRBV9
ASSDSSGGATDTQY TRBJ2-3 TRBV6-4
AFFKQKAAYEQY TRBJ2-7 TRBV2
ASSQERQEQY TRBJ2-7 TRBV4-2
ASSATTNEKLF TRBJ1-4 TRBV19
ASSQGFNGELF TRBJ2-2 TRBV4-1
ASSYIPGNTEAF TRBJ1-1 TRBV6-6
ASSLEGPQGTQY TRBJ2-5 TRBV11-2
ASSRRSAGYSNQPQH TRBJ1-5 TRBV5-6
SVERPGILNTGELF TRBJ2-2 TRBV29-1
ASSLRGMEGYT TRBJ1-2 TRBV7-3
ASSSEKGTGGTGELF TRBJ2-2 TRBV5-1
ARSFTLPSGANVLT TRBJ2-6 TRBV5-3